Listed below are T cell receptor beta chains from one sample, sequenced in a study of shared clonotypes between healthy human individuals. Sequencing was performed with immunoSEQ multiplex PCR; in TCRdb, only in-frame clones are kept and a portion is missing. The data hold 2 million to 2.5 million clones, with 85% to 95% observed a single time. Material: naive CD8+ T cells from PBMCs. The receptors were sampled from a man between 18 and 29 years old in good health. Some clones in this sample may be carry-over from other donors' samples. Each CDR3 is given with its conserved first and last residue. The order of the fields is D gene, clone size, J gene, V gene, CDR3 protein, CDR3 DNA. D genes are given only for firm matches. Where a row states a size, it is once, few, many or the class of an expanded clone; other rows omit it.

>-|-|TRBJ2-1|TRBV28
CASSWDNEQFF
TGTGCCAGCAGTTGGGACAATGAGCAGTTCTTC
>-|-|TRBJ1-2|TRBV5-4
CASSPQDSYGYTF
TGTGCCAGCAGCCCCCAGGACAGCTATGGCTACACCTTC
>-|-|TRBJ2-7|TRBV4-1
CASSQDWVSGREQYF
TGCGCCAGCAGCCAAGATTGGGTCTCCGGTCGCGAGCAGTACTTC
>-|once|TRBJ2-2|TRBV7-3
CASSSTYADTGELFF
TGTGCCAGCAGCTCCACGTATGCGGACACCGGGGAGCTGTTTTTT
>TRBD2|-|TRBJ2-1|TRBV5-1
CASSPPFRLAGTYNEQFF
TGCGCCAGCAGCCCGCCCTTCAGACTAGCGGGGACCTACAATGAGCAGTTCTTC
>-|-|TRBJ1-5|TRBV5-8
CASSLRPFNQPQHF
TGTGCCAGCAGCTTGCGGCCCTTTAATCAGCCCCAGCATTTT
>-|once|TRBJ2-7|TRBV7-8
CASSLGLGAGYEQYF
TGTGCCAGCAGCTTAGGGTTGGGAGCCGGCTACGAGCAGTACTTC
>TRBD2|-|TRBJ2-7|TRBV5-5
CASSLVASGYEQYF
TGTGCCAGCAGCTTGGTTGCTAGCGGCTACGAGCAGTACTTC
>-|-|TRBJ2-2|TRBV19
CASSNGAGELFF
TGTGCCAGTAGTAATGGGGCCGGGGAGCTGTTTTTT
>-|-|TRBJ2-7|TRBV28
CASTGQNYEQYF
TGTGCCAGCACCGGACAGAACTACGAGCAGTACTTC
>TRBD1|-|TRBJ2-7|TRBV9
CASSVGTGVFGEQYF
TGTGCCAGCAGCGTAGGGACAGGGGTTTTTGGCGAGCAGTACTTC
>TRBD2|-|TRBJ2-7|TRBV9
CASSVETSGNPYEQYF
TGTGCCAGCAGCGTAGAAACTAGCGGGAACCCCTACGAGCAGTACTTC
>TRBD2|-|TRBJ2-7|TRBV27
CASSPRGGWGEQYF
TGTGCCAGCAGTCCGCGGGGGGGCTGGGGCGAGCAGTACTTC
>TRBD1|-|TRBJ2-1|TRBV5-6
CASSLSYGTGSYNEQFF
TGTGCCAGCAGCTTGTCGTATGGGACAGGGTCCTACAATGAGCAGTTCTTC
>TRBD2|-|TRBJ2-3|TRBV7-9
CASSDGLAGVRDTQYF
TGTGCCAGCAGCGATGGGCTAGCGGGAGTTAGAGATACGCAGTATTTT
>-|-|TRBJ1-2|TRBV28
CASSLNGYTF
TGTGCCAGCAGTTTAAATGGCTACACCTTC
>-|once|TRBJ2-7|TRBV6-1
CASSEATVKGEQYF
TGTGCCAGCAGTGAAGCCACAGTCAAAGGCGAGCAGTACTTC
>-|-|TRBJ2-1|TRBV29-1
CSAPWYNEQFF
TGCAGCGCCCCCTGGTACAATGAGCAGTTCTTC
>-|-|TRBJ1-1|TRBV30
CAWSLVAPEAFF
TGTGCCTGGAGTTTAGTGGCACCAGAAGCTTTCTTT
>-|-|TRBJ1-4|TRBV6-1
CASTPFEGFGEKLFF
TGTGCCAGCACGCCGTTCGAGGGCTTTGGGGAAAAACTGTTTTTT
>TRBD1|-|TRBJ2-7|TRBV27
CASSLAGTGTYEQYF
TGTGCCAGCAGTTTAGCCGGGACAGGGACCTACGAGCAGTACTTC
>-|-|TRBJ2-5|TRBV9
CASSPGGGETQYF
TGTGCCAGCAGCCCCGGGGGTGGTGAGACCCAGTACTTC
>-|once|TRBJ1-4|TRBV7-9
CASSDPRAGAREKLFF
TGTGCCAGCAGCGACCCCCGCGCAGGGGCGAGGGAAAAACTGTTTTTT
>TRBD1|once|TRBJ1-1|TRBV28
CASLVRQGMNTEAFF
TGTGCCAGCTTAGTCAGACAGGGCATGAACACTGAAGCTTTCTTT
>-|-|TRBJ2-1|TRBV30
CAWTGIASYNEQFF
TGTGCCTGGACCGGGATAGCGAGTTACAATGAGCAGTTCTTC
>TRBD2|-|TRBJ2-1|TRBV6-1
CASSERVGGIYNEQFF
TGTGCCAGCAGTGAACGAGTGGGGGGGATCTACAATGAGCAGTTCTTC
>-|-|TRBJ2-2|TRBV15
CATSSEGNTGELFF
TGTGCCACCAGCAGCGAGGGGAACACCGGGGAGCTGTTTTTT
>-|-|TRBJ2-7|TRBV10-3
CAISESSWGEQYF
TGTGCCATCAGTGAGTCCTCATGGGGCGAGCAGTACTTC
>TRBD2|-|TRBJ2-2|TRBV7-6
CASSPTSGSPANGELFF
TGTGCCAGCAGCCCCACTAGCGGGAGTCCCGCAAATGGGGAGCTGTTTTTT
>TRBD1|-|TRBJ1-5|TRBV28
CASSLRDRGFQPQHF
TGTGCCAGCAGTCTCCGGGACAGGGGGTTTCAGCCCCAGCATTTT
>TRBD2|-|TRBJ2-3|TRBV27
CASSGIGGRALADTQYF
TGTGCCAGCAGTGGCATTGGCGGGAGGGCCCTGGCAGATACGCAGTATTTT
>TRBD1|-|TRBJ1-4|TRBV6-4
CASSDGQGAQINEKLFF
TGTGCCAGCAGTGACGGACAGGGGGCGCAGATTAATGAAAAACTGTTTTTT
>-|-|TRBJ2-7|TRBV6-1
CASSEEWYSYEQYF
TGTGCCAGCAGTGAAGAGTGGTACTCCTACGAGCAGTACTTC
>-|-|TRBJ1-5|TRBV13
CASSQGRAQPQHF
TGTGCCAGCTCTCAAGGGAGGGCTCAGCCCCAGCATTTT
>-|-|TRBJ2-2|TRBV9
CASSVQLTGANTGELFF
TGTGCCAGCAGCGTACAGCTAACGGGGGCGAACACCGGGGAGCTGTTTTTT
>-|-|TRBJ2-7|TRBV27
CASTPGGRRHEQYF
TGTGCCAGCACCCCAGGTGGGAGGAGGCACGAGCAGTACTTC
>TRBD1|once|TRBJ2-5|TRBV4-1
CASSPGTGTQETQYF
TGCGCCAGCAGCCCCGGGACAGGGACCCAAGAGACCCAGTACTTC
>-|once|TRBJ1-2|TRBV27
CASSPGGPFYGYTF
TGTGCCAGCAGCCCCGGGGGACCCTTCTATGGCTACACCTTC
>-|-|TRBJ1-1|TRBV4-3
CASSQLMNTEAFF
TGCGCCAGCAGCCAACTTATGAACACTGAAGCTTTCTTT
>-|once|TRBJ2-7|TRBV11-2
CASSLGAGRTYEQYF
TGTGCCAGCAGCTTGGGAGCAGGGCGCACCTACGAGCAGTACTTC
>-|once|TRBJ2-7|TRBV4-3
CASSQWAGAYEQYF
TGCGCCAGCAGCCAATGGGCAGGGGCCTACGAGCAGTACTTC
>-|-|TRBJ2-4|TRBV4-1
CASSPRGLGGPMDIQYF
TGCGCCAGCAGCCCAAGAGGACTAGGGGGGCCCATGGACATTCAGTACTTC
>-|-|TRBJ1-4|TRBV28
CASSSPGGSTNEKLFF
TGTGCCAGCAGTTCTCCGGGGGGCTCAACTAATGAAAAACTGTTTTTT
>-|-|TRBJ1-1|TRBV19
CASILSGATEAFF
TGTGCCAGTATTCTAAGTGGGGCCACTGAAGCTTTCTTT
>-|-|TRBJ2-7|TRBV29-1
CSVAISSYEQYF
TGCAGCGTTGCGATTAGCTCCTACGAGCAGTACTTC
>-|-|TRBJ1-1|TRBV5-1
CASSLLGVVLVDTEAFF
TGCGCCAGCAGCTTGCTTGGGGTTGTTCTCGTTGACACTGAAGCTTTCTTT
>-|-|TRBJ2-1|TRBV9
CASSVRGRNEQFF
TGTGCCAGCAGCGTACGGGGTCGCAATGAGCAGTTCTTC